This paragraph reports one TCR beta chain. Different DNA sequences within this sample yield the same CDR3. These data belong to a study of blood T cell repertoires in COVID-19. V lost 2 bases, J lost 0 bases, and 9 bases lay in between. The CDR3 is 14 residues long. CDR1 is SGDLS and CDR2 is YYNGEE in the germline V gene. The method was immunoSEQ multiplex PCR; TCRdb's version includes in-frame clones alone and lacks a portion of them. The table shows about 160,000 clones, with about four fifths occurring only once. This clonotype was sampled from a man aged 18-30 years with active or convalescent COVID-19. This sequence joins TRBV9 and TRBJ2-7; D perhaps matches TRBD2 (6 bases). Material for sequencing was peripheral blood. DNA for the CDR3: TGTGCCAGCAGCGTCGGGGGTAGCTCCTACGAGCAGTACTTC. It specifies CASSVGGSSYEQYF.